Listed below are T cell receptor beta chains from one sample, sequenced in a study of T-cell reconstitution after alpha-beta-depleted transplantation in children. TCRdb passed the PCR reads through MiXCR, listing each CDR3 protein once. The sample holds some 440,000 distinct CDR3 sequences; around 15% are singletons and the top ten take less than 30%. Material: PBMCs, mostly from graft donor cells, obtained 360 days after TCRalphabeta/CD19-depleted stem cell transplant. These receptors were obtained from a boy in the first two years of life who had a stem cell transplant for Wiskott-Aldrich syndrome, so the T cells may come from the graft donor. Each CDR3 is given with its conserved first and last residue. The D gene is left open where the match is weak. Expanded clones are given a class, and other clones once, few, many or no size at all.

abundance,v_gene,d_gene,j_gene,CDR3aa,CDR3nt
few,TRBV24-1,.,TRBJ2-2,CATSGWAGELFF,TGTGCCACCAGTGGGTGGGCCGGGGAGCTGTTTTTT
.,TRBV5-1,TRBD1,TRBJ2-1,CASSLGPPRGLNEQFF,TGCGCCAGCAGCTTGGGACCGCCCAGGGGGCTTAATGAGCAGTTCTTC
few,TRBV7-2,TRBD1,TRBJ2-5,CASSWTGLGETQYF,TGTGCCAGCAGCTGGACAGGCTTGGGGGAGACCCAGTACTTC
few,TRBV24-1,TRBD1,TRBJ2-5,CATSETGETQYF,TGTGCCACCAGTGAGACAGGGGAGACCCAGTACTTC
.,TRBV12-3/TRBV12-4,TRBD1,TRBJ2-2,CASSVGQAPGELFF,TGTGCCAGCAGTGTTGGACAGGCCCCCGGGGAGCTGTTTTTT
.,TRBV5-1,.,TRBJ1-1,CASSLWGRGGNTEAFF,TGCGCCAGCAGCTTGTGGGGCAGGGGAGGGAACACTGAAGCTTTCTTT
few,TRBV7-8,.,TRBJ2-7,CASSITGFYEQYF,TGTGCCAGCAGCATAACAGGGTTCTACGAGCAGTACTTC
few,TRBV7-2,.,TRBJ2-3,CASSKHTGLTDTQYF,TGTGCCAGCAGCAAACACACAGGGCTCACAGATACGCAGTATTTT
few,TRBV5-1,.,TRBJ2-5,CASSSTHGKGKETQYF,TGCGCCAGCAGCTCCACCCATGGGAAGGGAAAAGAGACCCAGTACTTC
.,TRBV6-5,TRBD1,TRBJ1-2,CASRRTGDGGYTF,TGTGCCAGCAGGCGGACAGGGGATGGCGGCTACACCTTC
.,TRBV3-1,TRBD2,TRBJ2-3,CASCERGPRTDTQYF,TGTGCCAGCTGCGAGCGGGGGCCTAGGACAGATACGCAGTATTTT
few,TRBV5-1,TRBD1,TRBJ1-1,CASSLAPTGGGGDTEAFF,TGCGCCAGCAGCTTGGCACCCACAGGGGGCGGCGGAGACACTGAAGCTTTCTTT
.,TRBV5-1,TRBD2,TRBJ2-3,CASSLSKTSGADTQYF,TGCGCCAGCAGCTTGAGTAAGACTAGCGGTGCAGATACGCAGTATTTT
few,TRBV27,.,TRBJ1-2,CASSPRIPIGSTGGYTF,TGTGCCAGCAGCCCCCGGATCCCGATTGGGAGTACCGGTGGCTACACCTTC
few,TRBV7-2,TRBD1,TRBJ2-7,CASSPRGGRYEQYF,TGTGCCAGCAGCCCGAGAGGGGGCCGGTACGAGCAGTACTTC
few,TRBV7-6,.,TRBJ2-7,CASSLVPQGAYEQYF,TGTGCCAGCAGCTTAGTTCCGCAGGGAGCCTACGAGCAGTACTTC
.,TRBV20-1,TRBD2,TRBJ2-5,CSAIYGELAGWETQYF,TGCAGTGCTATATATGGGGAACTAGCGGGATGGGAGACCCAGTACTTC
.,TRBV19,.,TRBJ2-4,CASRSRTGLGKNIQYF,TGTGCCAGTAGATCTCGGACCGGGCTGGGCAAAAACATTCAGTACTTC
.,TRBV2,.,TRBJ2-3,CASTDRRGNTQYF,TGTGCCAGCACCGACAGGAGGGGAAATACGCAGTATTTT
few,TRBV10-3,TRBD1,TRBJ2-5,CAIKRTGILETQYF,TGTGCCATCAAAAGGACAGGAATATTAGAGACCCAGTACTTC
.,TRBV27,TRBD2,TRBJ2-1,CASSPSGGAGEQFF,TGTGCCAGCAGCCCTAGCGGGGGGGCCGGTGAGCAGTTCTTC
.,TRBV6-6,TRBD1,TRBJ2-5,CASRNTGTGTQYF,TGTGCCAGCAGAAACACAGGGACAGGGACCCAGTACTTC
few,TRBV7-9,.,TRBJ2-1,CASSGLQGLSEQFF,TGTGCCAGCAGCGGTTTACAGGGTTTGTCTGAGCAGTTCTTC
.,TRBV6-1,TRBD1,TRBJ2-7,CASSGDRSSYEQYF,TGTGCCAGCAGTGGGGACAGGAGCTCCTACGAGCAGTACTTC
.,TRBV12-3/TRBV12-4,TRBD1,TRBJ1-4,CASSQRQGDNEKLFF,TGTGCCAGCAGCCAAAGACAGGGGGATAATGAAAAACTGTTTTTT
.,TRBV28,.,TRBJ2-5,CASSRFGNHQETQYF,TGTGCCAGCAGCCGTTTCGGGAACCACCAAGAGACCCAGTACTTC
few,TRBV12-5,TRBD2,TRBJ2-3,CASGLVLRTSGSTDTQYF,TGTGCTAGTGGTTTGGTTCTCCGGACTAGCGGGAGCACAGATACGCAGTATTTT
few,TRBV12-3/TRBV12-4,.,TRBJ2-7,CASSFPLGGKPYEQYF,TGTGCCAGCAGTTTCCCCCTAGGGGGGAAACCGTACGAGCAGTACTTC
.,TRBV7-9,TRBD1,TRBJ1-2,CASSPGQGAGYTF,TGTGCCAGCAGCCCAGGACAGGGGGCCGGCTACACCTTC